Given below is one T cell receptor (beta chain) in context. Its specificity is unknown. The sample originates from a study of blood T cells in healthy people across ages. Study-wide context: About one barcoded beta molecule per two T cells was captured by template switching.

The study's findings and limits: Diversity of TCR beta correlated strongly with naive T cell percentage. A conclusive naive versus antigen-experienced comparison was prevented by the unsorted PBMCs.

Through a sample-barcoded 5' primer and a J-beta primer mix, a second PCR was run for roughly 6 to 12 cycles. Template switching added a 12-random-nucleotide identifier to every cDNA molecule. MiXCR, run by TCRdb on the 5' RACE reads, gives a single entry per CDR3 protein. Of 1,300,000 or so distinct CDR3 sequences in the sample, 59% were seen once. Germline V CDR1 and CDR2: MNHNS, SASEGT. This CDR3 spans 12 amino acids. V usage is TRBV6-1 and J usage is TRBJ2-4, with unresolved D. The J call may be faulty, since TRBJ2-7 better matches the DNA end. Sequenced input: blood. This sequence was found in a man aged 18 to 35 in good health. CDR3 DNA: TGTGCCAGCAGTGGGCCTGTCAACGAGCAGTACTTC. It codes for CASSGPVNEQYF.